This T cell receptor beta chain was profiled in a study of T cell changes during pregnancy in multiple sclerosis. Measured with immunoSEQ multiplex PCR; TCRdb has only the in-frame clones, and not every one. The data show nearly 110,000 clones, under 95% seen once. The sequencing used peripheral blood, collected in the third trimester of pregnancy. This TCR derives from a female donor in good health, enrolled as a control in a pregnancy study.

The CDR3 sequence is CASLTGGNDIQYF. CDR3 nucleotides: TGTGCCAGCTTAACAGGGGGGAACGACATTCAGTACTTC. The rearrangement joins TRBV18 to TRBJ2-4; 8 bases are shared with TRBD1. The length of the CDR3 is 13 residues. J lost 8 bases, V lost 7 bases, and 7 bases had no gene match. In germline, CDR1 is KGHSH, CDR2 LQKENI.